The 5 T cell receptor beta chains listed next were all sequenced from one sample in a study of OX40 agonist ivuxolimab in advanced cancers. The data were produced by immunoSEQ multiplex PCR, yet TCRdb's version contains in-frame clones alone and is incomplete. The sample lists 45,000 to 60,000 clones; just under 90% were seen once. Sequencing used CD4+ or CD8+ T cells sorted from blood, obtained in a trial of the OX40 agonist ivuxolimab. Receptor source: an adult with an advanced solid tumor such as melanoma, head and neck, liver or kidney cancer.

The chain uses TRBV7-9 and TRBJ2-3; possible D gene TRBD2, 7 bases. Germline assignment: CDR1 SEHNR and CDR2 FQNEAQ (reference sequence). CDR3 length: 15 amino acids. V was trimmed by 4 bases and J by 2 bases, leaving 13 bases between them. The CDR3 spells CASSSGEGVTDTQYF. The CDR3 region has the DNA TGTGCCAGCAGCTCCGGGGAGGGGGTCACAGATACGCAGTATTTT.

Comment on this clone: This sample includes further DNA sequences coding for the same CDR3. The V and J genes are TRBV28 and TRBJ2-7; D ambiguous. Germline loops: CDR1 MDHEN, CDR2 SYDVKM. Trimming pared 6 bases from V and 0 bases from J, leaving 6 bases between. This CDR3 comprises 12 residues. Here the CDR3 DNA reads TGTGCCAGCAGCCTCGGCTCCTACGAGCAGTACTTC. Translating it yields CASSLGSYEQYF.

This clone was detected once. This chain connects TRBV28 to TRBJ1-1; tentatively, D is TRBD1 (5 bases). V lost 4 bases and J lost 6, with 18 bases in between. There are 15 residues in the CDR3. Germline assignment: CDR1 MDHEN and CDR2 SYDVKM. This CDR3 reads CASSSAGRAGAEAFF. The CDR3 DNA sequence: TGTGCCAGCAGTTCAGCCGGACGCGCGGGGGCTGAAGCTTTCTTT.

The V gene is TRBV19, the J gene TRBJ1-2; D may be TRBD1 (6 bases). Trimming cost V 7 bases and J 4 bases, with 16 bases left between them. This CDR3 comprises 14 residues. Germline CDR1 is LNHDA and CDR2 is SQIVND (reference sequence). CDR3 sequence reads: CASTLRGLRYGYTF. The CDR3 nucleotides read TGTGCCAGTACCCTACGGGGGCTTCGCTATGGCTACACCTTC.

This clone was recorded a few times. This chain joins TRBV7-8 and TRBJ2-5; D not resolved. Per germline, CDR1 SGHVS and CDR2 FQNEAQ. CDR3 size: 14 residues. The V end was cut by 5 bases, the J end by 5 bases, with 15 bases between. DNA for the CDR3: TGTGCCAGCAGCCCGACATGGAGAAGGGAGACCCAGTACTTC. Protein: CASSPTWRRETQYF.